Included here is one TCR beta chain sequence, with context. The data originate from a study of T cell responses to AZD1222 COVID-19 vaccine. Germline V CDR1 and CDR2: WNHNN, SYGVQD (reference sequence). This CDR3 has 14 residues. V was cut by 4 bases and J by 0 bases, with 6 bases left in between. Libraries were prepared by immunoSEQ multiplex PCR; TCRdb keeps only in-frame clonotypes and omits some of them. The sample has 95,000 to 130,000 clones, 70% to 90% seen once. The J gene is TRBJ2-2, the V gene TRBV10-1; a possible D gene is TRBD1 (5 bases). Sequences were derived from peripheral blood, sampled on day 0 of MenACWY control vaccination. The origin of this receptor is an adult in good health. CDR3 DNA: TGCGCCAGCAGTGGGGGCGCGAACACCGGGGAGCTGTTTTTT. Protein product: CASSGGANTGELFF.